This TCR beta chain was recovered during a study of naive and memory T cell subsets. This clonotype was found many times. An oligonucleotide containing a UMI was ligated to the 3' end of TCR cDNA. The V end was cut by 4 bases, the J end by 6 bases, with 9 bases between. The CDR3 runs 11 residues. CDR1 is SQVTM and CDR2 is ANQGSEA in the germline V gene. The SP2 primer and nested alpha and beta constant region primers amplified ligated cDNA in four rounds. Alpha and beta constant region primers primed reverse transcription for blood and skin samples. Via MiXCR, TCRdb re-called the 5' RACE reads, giving one row per CDR3 protein. Of about 48,000 distinct CDR3 sequences listed, around 4.7% are singletons.

The chain has TRBV29-1 and TRBJ1-1; D gene unclear. The clonotype was recovered from a female donor in good health. CDR3 region: CSVGHESEAFF. DNA of the CDR3: TGCAGCGTTGGTCATGAGTCTGAAGCTTTCTTT.